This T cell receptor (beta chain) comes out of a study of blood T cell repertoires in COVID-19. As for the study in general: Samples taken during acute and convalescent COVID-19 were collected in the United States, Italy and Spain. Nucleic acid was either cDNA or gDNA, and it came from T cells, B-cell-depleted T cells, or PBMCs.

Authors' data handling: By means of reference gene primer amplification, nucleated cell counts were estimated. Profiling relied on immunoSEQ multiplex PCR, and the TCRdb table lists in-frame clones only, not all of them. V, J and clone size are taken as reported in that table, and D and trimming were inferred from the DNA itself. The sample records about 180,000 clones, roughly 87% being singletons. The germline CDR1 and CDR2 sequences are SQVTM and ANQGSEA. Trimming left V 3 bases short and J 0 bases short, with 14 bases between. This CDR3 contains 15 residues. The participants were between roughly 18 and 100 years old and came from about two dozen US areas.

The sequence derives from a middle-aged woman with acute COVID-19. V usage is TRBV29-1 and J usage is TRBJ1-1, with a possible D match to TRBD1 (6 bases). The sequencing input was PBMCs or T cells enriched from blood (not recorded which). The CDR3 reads CSVETRQVMNTEAFF. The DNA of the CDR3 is TGCAGCGTTGAGACCCGACAGGTCATGAACACTGAAGCTTTCTTT.